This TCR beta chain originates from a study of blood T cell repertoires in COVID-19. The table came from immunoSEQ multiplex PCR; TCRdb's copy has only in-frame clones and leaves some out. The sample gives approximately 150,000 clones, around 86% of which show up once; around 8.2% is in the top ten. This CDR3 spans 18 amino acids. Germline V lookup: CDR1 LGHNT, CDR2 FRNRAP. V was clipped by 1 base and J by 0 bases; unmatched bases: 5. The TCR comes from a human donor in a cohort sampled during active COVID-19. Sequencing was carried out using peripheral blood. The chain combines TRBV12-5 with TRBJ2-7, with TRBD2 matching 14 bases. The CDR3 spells CASGLGLAGGPGSYEQYF. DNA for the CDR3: TGTGCTAGTGGTTTGGGACTAGCGGGAGGGCCGGGCTCCTACGAGCAGTACTTC.